The next 26 T cell receptor beta chains were all read from a single sample in a study of blood T cells in healthy people across ages. The authors ran a second PCR of roughly 6 to 12 cycles using a sample-barcoded 5' primer and a J-beta primer mix. TCRdb itself ran the 5' RACE reads through MiXCR, one entry per CDR3 protein. The sample carries approximately 850,000 distinct CDR3 sequences, over 45% recorded once. The sample taken for sequencing was blood. The receptor set was obtained from a man aged 25-45 years in good health.

This clonotype appeared a few times. The V and J genes are TRBV20-1 and TRBJ2-5, with 7 bases lining up with TRBD2. The CDR3 contains 15 residues. V lost 1 base and J lost 1; bases outside the gene matches: 6. Germline CDR1 is DFQATT and CDR2 is SNEGSKA (reference sequence). The CDR3 region has the DNA TGCAGTGCTAGAGTCCTAGCGGCTTCCCAAGAGACCCAGTACTTC. This codes for CSARVLAASQETQYF.

This chain uses TRBV6-5 with TRBJ2-7; D tentatively fits TRBD1 or TRBD2 (5 bases each). Trimming stripped 2 bases from V and 3 bases from J, with 14 bases between. Germline CDR1 MNHEY, CDR2 SVGAGI. The CDR3 loop spans 15 amino acids. As DNA, the CDR3 is TGTGCCAGCAGTTACGAGGGGTTAACAGGCTACGAGCAGTACTTC. The encoded protein is CASSYEGLTGYEQYF.

This clonotype was detected a few times. The chain is built from TRBV30 and TRBJ1-2; perhaps TRBD1 as D (6 bases). Germline V CDR1 and CDR2: GTSNPN, SVGIG (reference sequence). The CDR3 is made up of 12 amino acids. This CDR3 reads CAGSSGAKGYTF. In DNA form, the CDR3 reads TGTGCAGGATCTTCAGGGGCGAAGGGCTACACCTTC.

V is TRBV6-1 and J is TRBJ2-1; D perhaps matches TRBD2 (6 bases). The CDR3 runs 16 residues. The germline V gene has CDR1 MNHNS and CDR2 SASEGT. Trimming removed 4 bases from V and 0 bases from J, with 13 bases in between. The CDR3 nucleotides read TGTGCCAGCAGTGGCCAGCGGGCTAGCTCCTACAATGAGCAGTTCTTC. Its protein product is CASSGQRASSYNEQFF.

The J gene is TRBJ1-2, the V gene TRBV20-1, with 7 bases identical to TRBD1. This CDR3 has 13 amino acids. In germline, CDR1 is DFQATT, CDR2 SNEGSKA (reference sequence). V shed 5 bases and J 1 base; nucleotides not matched to a gene: 4. Here the CDR3 reads CSAGTDFNYGYTF. The CDR3 nucleotides read TGCAGTGCTGGGACAGATTTTAACTATGGCTACACCTTC.

CDR3 region: CAISESGIAYEQYF. Here the CDR3 DNA reads TGTGCCATCAGTGAGTCGGGAATAGCCTACGAGCAGTACTTC. The chain uses TRBV10-3 and TRBJ2-7; D unresolved. CDR1 is ENHRY, CDR2 SYGVKD, per germline. This CDR3 has 14 amino acids. Deletions cut 0 bases from V and 2 bases from J, with 8 bases between.

This clonotype was recorded a few times. This chain connects TRBV28 to TRBJ2-4; D is uncertain. The assigned J gene may be wrong: the sequence end matches TRBJ2-7 better. The CDR3 length is 12 residues. The germline V gene has CDR1 MDHEN and CDR2 SYDVKM. The CDR3 region is CASSSANYEQYF. Written as DNA, the CDR3 is TGTGCCAGCAGTAGTGCGAACTACGAGCAGTACTTC.

The chain joins TRBV5-5 to TRBJ2-7, with TRBD2 identical over 7 bases. The germline gives CDR1 SGHKS, CDR2 YYEKEE (reference sequence). The junction had 7 bases not matched to a gene; V was cut back by 2 bases and J by 2 bases. CDR3 length: 15 residues. The DNA of the CDR3 is TGTGCCAGCAGCTTTACAGACAGCGGGACCTACGAGCAGTACTTC. Translating gives CASSFTDSGTYEQYF.

The V and J genes are TRBV7-9 and TRBJ2-1, with 7 positions matching TRBD2. The CDR3 has 15 amino acids. Trimming at V came to 2 bases and at J to 8 bases, leaving 9 bases not matched to a gene. Germline loops: CDR1 SEHNR, CDR2 FQNEAQ (reference sequence). The CDR3 DNA is TGTGCCAGCAGCTTAATAGGACTAGTGTCTTATGAGCAGTTCTTC. It yields the protein CASSLIGLVSYEQFF.

The V call is TRBV20-1, the J call TRBJ2-5, with 11 bases fitting TRBD2. This CDR3 region has 16 residues. V shed 0 bases and J 11 bases; nucleotides not matched to a gene: 14. Germline CDR1 and CDR2: DFQATT and SNEGSKA (reference sequence). The CDR3: CSARDTSGSFYNEQYF. In DNA, the CDR3 is TGCAGTGCTAGAGATACTAGCGGGAGTTTCTACAATGAGCAGTACTTC.

This chain joins TRBV12-3 or TRBV12-4 and TRBJ2-7; D is ambiguous. The V end was cut by 5 bases, the J end by 3 bases, with 8 bases between. The CDR3 is made up of 12 amino acids. The CDR3 reads CASSLQRYEQYF. CDR3 bases: TGTGCCAGCAGTCTTCAACGCTACGAGCAGTACTTC.

The rearrangement uses TRBV7-2 and TRBJ2-2, with no clear D. The germline gives CDR1 SGHTA, CDR2 FQGNSA. Trimming cost V 3 bases and J 2 bases, with 10 bases left between them. The CDR3 contains 15 residues. CDR3 amino acids: CASSFFRGNTGELFF. The CDR3 nucleotides read TGTGCCAGCAGCTTTTTTCGCGGCAACACCGGGGAGCTGTTTTTT.

In its sample, this clonotype was seen a few times. The chain employs TRBV11-1 and TRBJ2-1; 10 bases map to TRBD2. With V trimmed by 0 bases and J by 8 bases, 7 bases remained unmatched. Germline V gene lookup returns CDR1 SGHAT and CDR2 FQDESV (reference sequence). The CDR3 length is 16 residues. In nucleotides, the CDR3 is TGTGCCAGCAGCTTAGCGCTAAGCGGGGGGGCTTATGAGCAGTTCTTC. Translation gives CASSLALSGGAYEQFF.

This chain joins TRBV10-3 and TRBJ2-1; D assignment may be TRBD1 or TRBD2 (5 bases each). The V end was cut by 0 bases, the J end by 0 bases, with 15 bases between. Germline V gives CDR1 ENHRY, CDR2 SYGVKD. The CDR3 consists of 18 residues. The CDR3 here is CAISESGAQGLSYNEQFF. DNA of the CDR3: TGTGCCATCAGTGAGTCCGGGGCTCAGGGTCTCTCCTACAATGAGCAGTTCTTC.

The V gene is TRBV7-2, the J gene TRBJ1-1; possible D gene TRBD1, 5 bases. The CDR3 runs to 13 residues. Trimming cost V 7 bases and J 11 bases, with 20 bases left between them. Germline lookup yields CDR1 SGHTA and CDR2 FQGNSA. DNA of the CDR3: TGTGCCAGCACCCTATTTGGGGCCCCGGGTGCTTTCTTT. Its translation is CASTLFGAPGAFF.

J is TRBJ2-1 and V is TRBV20-1; 10 bases fit TRBD2. Germline CDR1 DFQATT, CDR2 SNEGSKA (reference sequence). There are 13 residues in the CDR3. Unmatched junction bases numbered 4, after V lost 7 bases and J lost 4 bases. The CDR3 DNA is TGCAGTGGCGAGACTAGCGGGTACAATGAGCAGTTCTTC. Amino acid sequence: CSGETSGYNEQFF.

This clonotype was seen just once. The V and J genes are TRBV27 and TRBJ1-2; D possibly corresponds to TRBD1 (6 bases). Germline V gene lookup returns CDR1 MNHEY and CDR2 SMNVEV (reference sequence). V gave up 5 bases and J gave up 6 bases, with 16 bases separating them. The CDR3 runs to 14 residues. CDR3 DNA: TGTGCCAGCAGTAAGACAGGAGCCCGTCATGGCTACACCTTC. Its translation: CASSKTGARHGYTF.

The chain combines TRBV2 with TRBJ1-5; D perhaps matches TRBD1 (6 bases). The germline CDR1 and CDR2 sequences are SNHLY and FYNNEI. The CDR3 spans 14 residues. Trimming removed 3 bases at V and 6 bases at J, with 12 bases between. The CDR3 sequence: CASSDFVGAQPQHF. CDR3 nucleotides: TGTGCCAGCAGTGACTTCGTGGGGGCTCAGCCCCAGCATTTT. The full variable domain, its missing parts supplied by reference TRBV2 and TRBJ1-5, is EPEVTQTPSHQVTQMGQEVILRCVPISNHLYFYWYRQILGQKVEFLVSFYNNEISEKSEIFDDQFSVERPDGSNFTLKIRSTKLEDSAMYFCASSDFVGAQPQHFGDGTRLSIL.

This clonotype appeared a few times. The chain has TRBV11-1 and TRBJ2-1; D is perhaps TRBD1 or TRBD2 (5 bases each). The CDR3 runs 14 residues. Trimming removed 5 bases from V and 4 bases from J, with 12 bases in between. CDR1 and CDR2 from the germline V gene are SGHAT and FQDESV (reference sequence). The CDR3 sequence: CASSLSGRYNEQFF. CDR3 in DNA: TGTGCCAGCAGCCTTTCGGGACGTTACAATGAGCAGTTCTTC.

V gene TRBV29-1 combines with J gene TRBJ2-7, with D hard to call. This CDR3 has 11 amino acids. From germline, CDR1 is SQVTM and CDR2 ANQGSEA. V lost 4 bases, J lost 3 bases, and 7 bases lay in between. CDR3 sequence reads: CSVASSYEQYF. CDR3 coding DNA: TGCAGCGTTGCTTCTAGCTACGAGCAGTACTTC.

J is TRBJ2-1 and V is TRBV5-6, with D perhaps being TRBD1 or TRBD2 (5 bases each). This CDR3 is built from 18 residues. Per germline, CDR1 SGHDT and CDR2 YYEEEE. Trimming left V 1 base short and J 0 bases short, with 17 bases between. CDR3 sequence (DNA): TGTGCCAGCAGCTTGAAGGTAGTTGTCGGGGCCTCCTACAATGAGCAGTTCTTC. Protein: CASSLKVVVGASYNEQFF. Full variable domain (remainder filled in from reference TRBV5-6 and TRBJ2-1): DAGVTQSPTHLIKTRGQQVTLRCSPKSGHDTVSWYQQALGQGPQFIFQYYEEEERQRGNFPDRFSGHQFPNYSSELNVNALLLGDSALYLCASSLKVVVGASYNEQFFGPGTRLTVL.

This sequence joins TRBV4-2 and TRBJ1-5, with TRBD1 identical over 10 bases. This CDR3 contains 17 residues. Trimming at V came to 0 bases and at J to 2 bases, leaving 4 bases not matched to a gene. Germline loops: CDR1 LGHNA, CDR2 YNFKEQ. CDR3 coding DNA: TGTGCCAGCAGCCAAGATCCCGGGACAGGGGGCAATCAGCCCCAGCATTTT. As protein: CASSQDPGTGGNQPQHF.

J is TRBJ2-3 and V is TRBV20-1; a possible D gene is TRBD1 (5 bases). The V gene's germline CDR1 is DFQATT and CDR2 SNEGSKA (reference sequence). Trimming removed 3 bases from V and 4 bases from J, with 17 bases in between. The CDR3 loop spans 15 amino acids. CDR3 nucleotide sequence: TGCAGTGCTAGGGAACACCTATCCAGGGCAGATACGCAGTATTTT. As protein: CSAREHLSRADTQYF.

This clonotype has more than one count but fewer than ten. The chain has TRBV5-1 and TRBJ2-1; maybe TRBD1 (6 bases). There are 14 residues in the CDR3. The germline CDR1 and CDR2 sequences are SGHRS and YFSETQ. Trimming removed 4 bases at V and 4 bases at J, with 12 bases between. The CDR3 loop is CASSETQGYNEQFF. The CDR3 region has the DNA TGCGCCAGCAGCGAAACCCAGGGGTACAATGAGCAGTTCTTC. Drawing the rest from reference TRBV5-1 and TRBJ2-1, the complete variable domain is KAGVTQTPRYLIKTRGQQVTLSCSPISGHRSVSWYQQTPGQGLQFLFEYFSETQRNKGNFPGRFSGRQFSNSRSEMNVSTLELGDSALYLCASSETQGYNEQFFGPGTRLTVL.

About this clonotype: This could be a read error, since a much larger clone is one nucleotide away. The chain combines TRBV4-1 with TRBJ2-7, with D perhaps matching TRBD2 (6 bases). Germline V gene sequence: CDR1 MGHRA, CDR2 YSYEKL. V was pared by 2 bases and J by 7 bases, with 12 bases between. This CDR3 region has 13 residues. CDR3 sequence reads: CASSQKADYEQYF. CDR3 DNA sequence: TGCGCCAGCAGCCAAAAAGCGGACTATGAGCAGTACTTC.

This clonotype turned up a few times. The CDR3: CSVEVGDWDTTNYGYTF. DNA of the CDR3: TGCAGCGTTGAAGTGGGAGATTGGGACACCACCAACTATGGCTACACCTTC. The chain joins TRBV29-1 to TRBJ1-2; possibly TRBD1 for D (6 bases). Germline V gene lookup returns CDR1 SQVTM and CDR2 ANQGSEA. Trimming shortened V by 1 base and J by 2 bases, and 20 bases separated the two germline ends. The CDR3 totals 17 residues.